The 7 T cell receptor beta chains presented below share a single source sample, sequenced in a study of blood T cell repertoires in COVID-19. Using immunoSEQ multiplex PCR, the repertoire was profiled, and TCRdb retains in-frame clones only, with some absent. Of about 81,000 clones detected, roughly nine tenths appear once; the ten largest clones hold around 5.2%. The sequenced sample consisted of peripheral blood. The receptors here all came from a woman of 80 years or more with active COVID-19.

The CDR3 region has the DNA TGTGCCAGCAGTTACGTTATCGGAGCGGGAGGCCGCTCCTACGAGCAGTACTTC. Amino acid sequence: CASSYVIGAGGRSYEQYF. The V call is TRBV6-2 or TRBV6-3, the J call TRBJ2-7, with 9 bases matching TRBD2. The CDR3 is 18 residues long. Germline-derived CDR1 and CDR2 are MNHEY and SVGEGT. The trim removed 2 bases at V and 0 bases at J, leaving 11 bases unmatched.

The chain links TRBV6-2 or TRBV6-3 to TRBJ2-3, with 9 positions matching TRBD2. V lost 7 bases and J lost 3; bases outside the gene matches: 8. Germline CDR1 and CDR2: MNHEY and SVGEGT. The CDR3 runs to 15 residues. CDR3 in DNA: TGTGCCAGCAACCCGGGACTAGCCCCTACAGATACGCAGTATTTT. This translates into CASNPGLAPTDTQYF.

V and J are TRBV28 and TRBJ2-7; 9 nucleotides match TRBD2. The CDR3 has 16 residues. Germline V gives CDR1 MDHEN, CDR2 SYDVKM. The ends lost 2 bases at V and 2 bases at J; junction bases unmatched: 7. This chain's CDR3 is CASSLTWAGGTYEQYF. DNA of the CDR3: TGTGCCAGCAGTTTAACATGGGCGGGAGGGACCTACGAGCAGTACTTC.

In its sample, this clone was seen once. The chain joins TRBV7-9 to TRBJ1-4; TRBD1 matches at 10 bases. Trimming removed 5 bases from V and 7 bases from J; junction bases left unmatched: 4. The length of the CDR3 is 14 residues. The germline V gene encodes CDR1 SEHNR and CDR2 FQNEAQ (reference sequence). Written as DNA, the CDR3 is TGTGCCAGCAGCCGACAGGGGGCGCCTGAAAAACTGTTTTTT. It yields the protein CASSRQGAPEKLFF.

This sequence joins TRBV5-4 and TRBJ2-1; D is perhaps TRBD2 (5 bases). CDR1 is SGHNT and CDR2 is YYREEE in the germline V gene (reference sequence). The CDR3 has 15 amino acids. The V and J ends lost 4 bases and 9 bases respectively, with 20 bases between them. The chain's CDR3 is CASSHKSGTEGEQFF. The CDR3 coding sequence is TGTGCCAGCAGCCACAAGTCGGGAACCGAAGGTGAGCAGTTCTTC.

The chain joins TRBV28 to TRBJ2-2; TRBD1 aligns across 9 bases. Germline V lookup: CDR1 MDHEN, CDR2 SYDVKM. J gave up 3 bases and V 5 bases, and 7 bases lay outside the gene matches. This CDR3 comprises 16 residues. CDR3 in DNA: TGTGCCAGCAGTCGCCCGGGACAGGGTTACACCGGGGAGCTGTTTTTT. Its translation is CASSRPGQGYTGELFF.

Only one count was recorded for this clone. This chain links TRBV19 with TRBJ1-2; D may be TRBD1 (6 bases). Germline CDR1 LNHDA, CDR2 SQIVND (reference sequence). The V end lost 6 bases, the J end lost 1 base, and 6 bases lay between the germline ends. The CDR3 is made up of 12 amino acids. This CDR3 is CASRDSNYGYTF. The CDR3 DNA reads TGTGCCAGTAGGGACAGTAACTATGGCTACACCTTC. The full variable domain, completed using reference TRBV19 and TRBJ1-2, is DGGITQSPKYLFRKEGQNVTLSCEQNLNHDAMYWYRQDPGQGLRLIYYSQIVNDFQKGDIAEGYSVSREKKESFPLTVTSAQKNPTAFYLCASRDSNYGYTFGSGTRLTVV.